This T cell receptor beta chain was captured in a study of STAT5B mutations in CD4+ large granular lymphocyte leukemia. CDR3 length: 15 amino acids. The germline V gene has CDR1 MNHEY and CDR2 SMNVEV (reference sequence). Trimming took 6 bases from V and 0 from J, leaving 15 bases between them. This was a survey-level run. The data were produced by immunoSEQ multiplex PCR, yet TCRdb's version contains in-frame clones alone and is incomplete. The top ten clones hold about 2.2% of a sample with about 3,500 clones, approximately 85% of them seen once. The sample holds a few counts of this clone. Its antigen is as yet unknown. General study results and limits: TRBV06-family usage was enriched in top patient clones (8/27) versus controls (2/35). No patients shared main leukemic clonotypes, though approximately 26% appeared at low frequency elsewhere.

The sequencing sample was made of CD4+ T cells from blood buffy coats. The clonotype originates from a human donor in good health. The chain couples TRBV27 to TRBJ2-7; maybe TRBD1 (5 bases). The CDR3 DNA reads as TGTGCCAGCAGCCCCGATGGCAGGGTCTCCTACGAGCAGTACTTC. This gives the protein CASSPDGRVSYEQYF.